Reported below is one T cell receptor (beta chain). As yet, its antigen is unknown. The sample is drawn from a study of CD8+CD57+ T cells in acquired aplastic anemia. About the research overall: The sorted CD4+ and CD8+ cells yielded an average around 3.4 ug of DNA. Researchers reported that healthy donors averaged about 10.8 million reads for CD4+ cells.

Study-wide results and limits: In CD8+ cells, Simpson's diversity showed no significant difference between patients and controls. A set of more than 25 CD8+ CDR3 sequences was shared between patients and controls, and these sequences appeared highly expressed in patients.

Genomic DNA served as template for TCR beta VDJ and CDR3 profiling. TCRdb itself ran the reads through MiXCR, one entry per CDR3 protein. The repertoire holds over 200,000 distinct CDR3 sequences, with around 63% as singletons. The sample taken for sequencing was sorted CD4+, CD8+, or CD8+CD57+ T cells (not recorded which) from PBMCs. The receptor's source is a human donor in good health.

CDR3 sequence reads: CASSLGTTYYEQYF. CDR3 nucleotides: TGTGCCAGCAGCTTAGGGACAACTTACTACGAGCAGTACTTC. The chain has TRBV7-9 and TRBJ2-7; D perhaps matches TRBD1 (5 bases). From germline, CDR1 is SEHNR and CDR2 FQNEAQ (reference sequence). This CDR3 spans 14 amino acids. Deletions cut 1 base from V and 3 bases from J, with 10 bases between.